This entry describes one T cell receptor beta chain. Sequencing was performed with immunoSEQ multiplex PCR; in TCRdb, only in-frame clones are kept and a portion is missing. This sample has 55,000 to 65,000 clones, with about 92% found just once. This sample stems from a study of cytomegalovirus exposure and HLA in healthy donors. Study information: Per a later analysis, the 666 first-cohort and some 110 validation repertoires shared one platform.

The sample taken for sequencing was PBMCs. The source is a man in his late teens or twenties in good health and CMV-seronegative.

Here the CDR3 reads CASSLQGESGNTIYF. The CDR3 DNA sequence: TGTGCCAGCAGCTTACAGGGGGAGTCTGGAAACACCATATATTTT. V and J are TRBV7-3 and TRBJ1-3; 7 bases match TRBD1. Germline trimming cut 2 bases from V and 1 base from J; bases unmatched to any gene: 2. The germline gives CDR1 SGHTA, CDR2 FQGTGA. The CDR3 totals 15 residues.